This T cell receptor beta chain was documented in a study of PD-1 blockade in classical Hodgkin lymphoma. Profiling relied on immunoSEQ multiplex PCR, and the TCRdb table lists in-frame clones only, not all of them. The repertoire holds tens of thousands of clones, about 82% seen once, with 15% to 20% in the top ten. Germline values: CDR1 SGHTA, CDR2 FQGNSA. Losses at the gene ends were 6 bases for V and 6 bases for J; bases not matched to a gene: 8. There are 14 residues in the CDR3. Described time point: cycle 4 day 1 (C4D1), after less than seven weeks of nivolumab. Autologous stem cell transplantation was followed by relapse in every patient, and brentuximab vedotin exposure varied.

Sequenced material: peripheral blood mononuclear cells (PBMCs), taken before the fourth cycle of nivolumab. The V gene is TRBV7-2, the J gene TRBJ2-7; 10 nucleotides line up with TRBD2. This clonotype originated in a human donor with classical Hodgkin lymphoma. DNA for the CDR3: TGTGCCAGCAGGCTTGGTAGCGGGAGGTCCGAGCAGTACTTC. Translation: CASRLGSGRSEQYF.